This entry concerns a single T cell receptor beta chain. This clone was found many times. Its antigen is currently not known. Within one base of it there is no much larger clone, and no base qualities were kept. All of the isolated RNA was reverse transcribed with the High Capacity cDNA Reverse Transcription Kit, so expressed TCRB transcripts were sequenced. Naive, central memory and regulatory T cell samples underwent deep immunoSEQ sequencing, averaging about 3.57 million total reads per sample. After sorted cells were lysed in RLT buffer, RNA was extracted with DNase-treated RNeasy Micro or Mini kits, with the choice depending on cell number. Each cell subset was processed separately to prevent cross-contamination, with patient and healthy donor samples processed together. The immunoSEQ multiplex PCR was used to amplify TCRB sequences from cDNA, yielding 87-bp fragments that span the CDR3 region. The amplicons were sequenced using the Illumina HiSeq platform. For the original study's pipeline: Synthetic template baselines were used to correct PCR bias computationally, reads within Hamming distance 2 were collapsed, and singletons that could not be merged were discarded. By aligning reads against IMGT, V, D and J genes, CDR3 length, and insertions or deletions at six rearrangement sites were assigned. Within each subset, clonotype counts were normalized to the number of sorted cells before true diversity and Gini coefficients were calculated with the tcR R package. Repertoire sharing was quantified using the overlap coefficient calculated on TCRB nucleotide sequences. TCRdb's version of the immuneACCESS table is confined to in-frame rearrangements and falls short of the full clone set. An unresolved V gene accounts for under half of the shortfall where checked; the remainder is of unknown origin. That table is the source of V, J and clone size, and D and trimming were worked out from the DNA. Here the sample has about 290,000 clones; about 8.5% occur a single time. The biggest ten clones account for more than 0.9% of the sample.

This sample stems from a study of beta chain features in type 1 diabetes (dated by TCRdb to the late 2010s). Context from the whole study: Mean age, gender distribution, total cell number and subset yield were not different between patients and healthy donors. A total of over 90,000,000 sorted cells were examined across all samples, and a strong correlation was observed between cell number per subset and RNA yield. The study compared TCRB repertoires of sorted circulating CD4+ T cell subsets between recently diagnosed type 1 diabetes patients and matched healthy donors. Regulatory and stem cell-like memory subsets were isolated from only 8 patients and about eight healthy donors, whereas naive and central memory subsets came from all 30 or so donors. Points the paper makes about the study in general: Patients with type 1 diabetes made fewer insertions and deleted more nucleotides at VDJ recombination sites, implying thymic rearrangement abnormalities. Because cDNA rather than genomic DNA was sequenced, highly expressing activated cells could have been over-represented, although no difference in activation and CD3 levels was found between groups. Shorter templates might be favored by PCR, yet because patient and control samples were amplified and corrected together, any such skew would affect both groups equally. Because the HLA sub-analyses included only small numbers of individuals, any influence of HLA type on TCRB rearrangement was left unresolved. Type 1 diabetes patients showed a moderate but significant shortening of TCRB CDR3 length in all four CD4+ subsets. The naive, central memory and regulatory TCRB repertoires appeared to resemble one another more closely among patients than among healthy donors.

The cysteine opens and the phenylalanine closes a CDR3 of 16 amino acids. Only CDR3 DNA remains: 48 bases, in frame from the first base. Based on the germline V gene, the CDR1 and CDR2 sequences are SGHAT and FQNNGV. Trimming removed 5 bases from V and 4 bases from J, leaving 18 bases between the germline ends. From each donor, a single peripheral blood sample of approximately 120 mL on average was drawn into heparinised tubes. A BD FACSAria II was used to sort naive, central memory, regulatory and stem cell-like memory CD4+ T cells with a panel that included CD45RO, CCR7, CD25, CD127, CD95 and CD27. A purity above 95% was achieved for all sorted populations. PBMCs were isolated immediately by Lymphoprep density gradient centrifugation and stained directly without culture. So that batch effects would be minimized, each experiment stained and sorted samples in pairs, pairing one healthy donor with one patient.

The chain is assembled from TRBV11-2 and TRBJ2-1; the D segment cannot be called with confidence. This TCR came from a woman under 30 in good health. Sample: central memory CD4+ T cells from blood. The sequenced DNA is TGTGCCAGCAGCCCCTACGCCGGTGCCGGGTACAATGAGCAGTTCTTC. This sequence encodes CASSPYAGAGYNEQFF.